The 31 T cell receptor beta chains below come from one sample, sequenced in a study of control samples from healthy donors and cancer patients. The protocol was immunoSEQ multiplex PCR, while the TCRdb copy is restricted to in-frame clones and leaves out a portion. The table lists 95,000 to 150,000 clones, about nine tenths of them singletons. Sequencing was done on a sample of blood. Source of these receptors: a woman aged 18-29 years in good health.

The rearrangement links TRBV5-4 to TRBJ1-1, with TRBD1 identical over 9 bases. The J segment lost 1 base and the V segment lost 0 bases, leaving 1 base of the junction unmatched. This CDR3 is built from 15 residues. Germline V gene sequence: CDR1 SGHNT, CDR2 YYREEE (reference sequence). For the CDR3, the DNA is TGTGCCAGCAGCTTGGGGACAGGGGAGAACACTGAAGCTTTCTTT. Translated, it gives CASSLGTGENTEAFF.

The table lists this clone with a count of one. V is TRBV6-2 or TRBV6-3 and J is TRBJ1-2; no clear D. Per the germline V gene, CDR1 is MNHEY and CDR2 is SVGEGT. The CDR3 spans 15 residues. Trimming left V 0 bases short and J 0 bases short, with 8 bases between. The chain's CDR3 is CASSYSRKTNYGYTF. Written as DNA, the CDR3 is TGTGCCAGCAGTTACTCGCGGAAGACTAACTATGGCTACACCTTC.

The DNA for the CDR3 is TGTGCCACCAGTCGCCGGGACAGGGGATGGGGAGAGACCCAGTACTTC. It codes for CATSRRDRGWGETQYF. The chain couples TRBV15 to TRBJ2-5; 10 bases fit TRBD1. The trim removed 6 bases at V and 4 bases at J, leaving 11 bases unmatched. This CDR3 is built from 16 residues. Germline CDR1 reads LNHNV; CDR2 reads YYDKDF (reference sequence). Full variable domain (remainder filled in from reference TRBV15 and TRBJ2-5): DAMVIQNPRYQVTQFGKPVTLSCSQTLNHNVMYWYQQKSSQAPKLLFHYYDKDFNNEADTPDNFQSRRPNTSFCFLDIRSPGLGDTAMYLCATSRRDRGWGETQYFGPGTRLLVL.

V gene TRBV9 combines with J gene TRBJ1-2, with no clear D. The V and J ends lost 7 bases and 3 bases respectively, with 10 bases between them. The CDR3 is made up of 12 amino acids. Germline CDR1 reads SGDLS; CDR2 reads YYNGEE. The CDR3 reads CASSGEYYGYTF. CDR3 in DNA: TGTGCCAGCTCTGGGGAGTACTATGGCTACACCTTC. Full variable domain (remainder filled in from reference TRBV9 and TRBJ1-2): DSGVTQTPKHLITATGQRVTLRCSPRSGDLSVYWYQQSLDQGLQFLIQYYNGEERAKGNILERFSAQQFPDLHSELNLSSLELGDSALYFCASSGEYYGYTFGSGTRLTVV.

V and J are TRBV7-9 and TRBJ2-7; possible D gene TRBD2, 5 bases. The CDR3 runs to 13 residues. The V and J ends lost 3 bases and 4 bases respectively, with 10 bases between them. Germline values: CDR1 SEHNR, CDR2 FQNEAQ (reference sequence). The CDR3 protein is CASSLPGSYEQYF. The CDR3 coding sequence is TGTGCCAGCAGCTTGCCGGGGAGTTACGAGCAGTACTTC. Full variable domain (missing parts from reference TRBV7-9 and TRBJ2-7): DTGVSQNPRHKITKRGQNVTFRCDPISEHNRLYWYRQTLGQGPEFLTYFQNEAQLEKSRLLSDRFSAERPKGSFSTLEIQRTEQGDSAMYLCASSLPGSYEQYFGPGTRLTVT.

This chain connects TRBV5-6 to TRBJ2-5; 13 bases match TRBD2. V lost 4 bases, J lost 5 bases, and 5 bases stayed unmatched. Germline CDR1 SGHDT, CDR2 YYEEEE. The CDR3 contains 15 residues. CDR3 coding DNA: TGTGCCAGCAGCGGTACTAGCGGGGGGGCGGAGACCCAGTACTTC. Amino acids: CASSGTSGGAETQYF.

The rearrangement joins TRBV6-5 to TRBJ1-2; perhaps TRBD1 as D (5 bases). The CDR3 consists of 14 residues. Trimming pared 6 bases from V and 5 bases from J, leaving 16 bases between. Germline V gene lookup returns CDR1 MNHEY and CDR2 SVGAGI. The CDR3 here is CASRTPGGTYGYTF. DNA for the CDR3: TGTGCCAGCAGGACCCCGGGGGGGACGTATGGCTACACCTTC.

This clone was seen once. This chain joins TRBV5-1 and TRBJ1-1; D not certain. This CDR3 comprises 11 residues. Trimming took 5 bases from V and 13 from J, leaving 15 bases between them. CDR1 is SGHRS and CDR2 is YFSETQ in the germline V gene. CDR3 sequence: CASSGDPEVFF. The CDR3 nucleotides read TGCGCCAGCAGTGGGGATCCTGAGGTTTTCTTT. Supplemented by reference TRBV5-1 and TRBJ1-1, the full variable domain reads KAGVTQTPRYLIKTRGQQVTLSCSPISGHRSVSWYQQTPGQGLQFLFEYFSETQRNKGNFPGRFSGRQFSNSRSEMNVSTLELGDSALYLCASSGDPEVFFGQGTRLTVV.

This chain uses TRBV10-3 with TRBJ2-7, with 9 bases aligning to TRBD2. The J segment lost 9 bases and the V segment lost 6 bases, leaving 9 bases of the junction unmatched. The CDR3 totals 13 residues. Germline V gives CDR1 ENHRY, CDR2 SYGVKD. CDR3 nucleotide sequence: TGTGCCATCAGCAAGAGCGGGGGGCAAGTGCAGTACTTC. Its translation is CAISKSGGQVQYF.

V and J are TRBV11-1 and TRBJ1-4; D not resolved. From germline, CDR1 is SGHAT and CDR2 FQDESV (reference sequence). The CDR3 length is 14 residues. V was cut by 5 bases and J by 5 bases, with 12 bases left in between. CDR3 DNA sequence: TGTGCCAGCAGCCCCTATGGAGAAAATGAAAAACTGTTTTTT. Translating gives CASSPYGENEKLFF.

CDR3 sequence: CASSGPDRDKTNYGYTF. CDR3 DNA sequence: TGTGCCAGCAGTGGACCCGACAGGGACAAAACTAACTATGGCTACACCTTC. V gene TRBV2 combines with J gene TRBJ1-2; 7 bases line up with TRBD1. After removal of 4 bases from V and 0 bases from J, the junction contained 11 bases not matched to a gene. The V gene's germline CDR1 is SNHLY and CDR2 FYNNEI. The CDR3 extends over 17 amino acids.

The rearrangement joins TRBV28 to TRBJ2-5; weak D call: TRBD1 (5 bases). With 2 bases removed from V and 10 bases from J, the gap between germline ends came to 11 bases. The CDR3 is 12 amino acids. The germline gives CDR1 MDHEN, CDR2 SYDVKM. This CDR3 is CASSLEQVDQYF. The CDR3 nucleotides are TGTGCCAGCAGTTTAGAACAGGTTGACCAGTACTTC.

The chain employs TRBV27 and TRBJ1-2; D is undetermined. CDR1 is MNHEY and CDR2 is SMNVEV in the germline V gene (reference sequence). The CDR3 has 15 residues. V was cut by 6 bases and J by 8 bases, with 22 bases left in between. The CDR3 region is CASSPSGFGVEGYTF. The CDR3 DNA sequence: TGTGCCAGCAGCCCCAGCGGGTTCGGGGTGGAAGGCTACACCTTC.

The V gene is TRBV18, the J gene TRBJ1-1, with D perhaps TRBD1 (5 bases). Germline-derived CDR1 and CDR2 are KGHSH and LQKENI. The ends were cut back, 0 bases at V and 5 bases at J, with 7 bases in the middle. This CDR3 is 13 amino acids long. CDR3 loop: CASSPPGRTEAFF. In DNA, the CDR3 is TGTGCCAGCTCACCACCGGGACGGACTGAAGCTTTCTTT.

This sequence joins TRBV4-2 and TRBJ2-5, with a tentative D call TRBD2 (6 bases). The CDR3 spans 16 residues. Germline CDR1 LGHNA, CDR2 YNFKEQ. V lost 1 base and J 4 bases, leaving 16 bases between the germline ends. The CDR3 DNA sequence: TGTGCCAGCAGCCAAGCACGGGAGACGAGGCTAGAGACCCAGTACTTC. This gives the protein CASSQARETRLETQYF.

About this clone itself: At the DNA level, this CDR3 is encoded by other sequences in the same sample as well. The chain combines TRBV6-5 with TRBJ1-1; D is perhaps TRBD1 (6 bases). The germline V gene has CDR1 MNHEY and CDR2 SVGAGI. Trimming left V 6 bases short and J 3 bases short, with 14 bases between. The CDR3 has 14 amino acids. The CDR3 sequence: CASRRQGRYTEAFF. CDR3 coding DNA: TGTGCCAGCAGGAGGCAGGGGAGGTACACTGAAGCTTTCTTT.

This clone was observed a handful of times. This rearrangement joins TRBV6-5 to TRBJ1-2; 9 bases are shared with TRBD1. Germline values: CDR1 MNHEY, CDR2 SVGAGI. CDR3 size: 13 residues. V lost 6 bases to trimming and J lost 9 bases; unmatched junction nucleotides: 8. The chain's CDR3 is CASSPVQGASYTF. DNA for the CDR3: TGTGCCAGCAGCCCCGTACAGGGGGCGAGCTACACCTTC.

DNA of the CDR3: TGTGCCAGCAGCCAAGTCCAACCCCTCGGGACATTATCATTATACGAGCAGTACTTC. Protein: CASSQVQPLGTLSLYEQYF. The V and J genes are TRBV3-1 (or the pseudogene TRBV3-2) and TRBJ2-7, with a possible D match to TRBD1 (6 bases). The V gene lost 1 base and the J gene lost 4 bases, with 26 bases spanning the gap. The germline CDR1 and CDR2 sequences are LGHDT and YNNKEL (reference sequence). The CDR3 extends over 19 amino acids.

The chain couples TRBV27 to TRBJ2-1; the match to TRBD2 covers 11 bases. The germline V gene has CDR1 MNHEY and CDR2 SMNVEV (reference sequence). The CDR3 length is 13 residues. The CDR3 nucleotides are TGTGCGAACGGGACTAGCGGTTACAATGAGCAGTTCTTC. Its translation is CANGTSGYNEQFF.

The rearrangement uses TRBV4-3 and TRBJ2-7, with 8 bases aligning to TRBD1. The CDR3 sequence is 18 residues long. Germline CDR1 reads LGHNA; CDR2 reads YSLEER. V lost 0 bases to trimming and J lost 3 bases; unmatched junction nucleotides: 13. The CDR3 is CASSQDQTGQGPFYEQYF. CDR3 bases: TGCGCCAGCAGCCAAGACCAAACAGGACAGGGCCCGTTCTACGAGCAGTACTTC.

This sequence joins TRBV4-1 and TRBJ1-5, with D perhaps matching TRBD1 (5 bases). Germline V gene data show CDR1 as MGHRA and CDR2 as YSYEKL. This CDR3 contains 13 residues. V was trimmed by 0 bases and J by 9 bases, leaving 9 bases between them. CDR3: CASSQDGGGPQHF. Written as DNA, the CDR3 is TGCGCCAGCAGCCAAGATGGCGGGGGGCCCCAGCATTTT.

The chain carries TRBV5-1 and TRBJ2-1, with D possibly TRBD1 on 6 matching bases. V was trimmed by 4 bases and J by 6 bases, leaving 14 bases between them. The CDR3 has 14 amino acids. The germline CDR1 and CDR2 sequences are SGHRS and YFSETQ. CDR3 coding DNA: TGCGCCAGCAGCCGGCAGGGGAACGCCAATGAGCAGTTCTTC. Its translation is CASSRQGNANEQFF.

This clone was detected a few times. The chain is built from TRBV30 and TRBJ1-2; D gene uncertain. Germline-derived CDR1 and CDR2 are GTSNPN and SVGIG (reference sequence). The CDR3 runs 15 residues. The V gene lost 0 bases and the J gene lost 2 bases, with 13 bases spanning the gap. The CDR3 DNA reads as TGTGCCTGGAGTGTATCTCGGCAGCGAAACTATGGCTACACCTTC. It codes for CAWSVSRQRNYGYTF.

The chain links TRBV5-5 to TRBJ2-3; D not certain. Trimming took 0 bases from V and 0 from J, leaving 11 bases between them. The CDR3 has 16 residues. Germline-derived CDR1 and CDR2 are SGHKS and YYEKEE (reference sequence). CDR3 in amino acids: CASSLGRGSSTDTQYF. Here the CDR3 DNA reads TGTGCCAGCAGCTTGGGACGCGGCAGTAGCACAGATACGCAGTATTTT.

The V gene is TRBV9, the J gene TRBJ2-1; D not certain. V lost 2 bases and J lost 5, with 5 bases in between. Looked up from germline, CDR1 is SGDLS and CDR2 is YYNGEE. The CDR3 totals 12 residues. The CDR3 sequence: CASSVGHNEQFF. CDR3 nucleotide sequence: TGTGCCAGCAGCGTGGGCCACAATGAGCAGTTCTTC. Drawing the rest from reference TRBV9 and TRBJ2-1, the complete variable domain is DSGVTQTPKHLITATGQRVTLRCSPRSGDLSVYWYQQSLDQGLQFLIQYYNGEERAKGNILERFSAQQFPDLHSELNLSSLELGDSALYFCASSVGHNEQFFGPGTRLTVL.

The chain employs TRBV28 and TRBJ2-2; D is tentatively TRBD1 or TRBD2 (7 bases each). V was clipped by 7 bases and J by 6 bases, with 21 bases between them. The CDR3 has 16 amino acids. Germline CDR1 MDHEN, CDR2 SYDVKM. CDR3 amino acids: CASISGAGGVAGELFF. The CDR3 DNA is TGTGCCAGCATCTCGGGGGCAGGGGGGGTCGCCGGGGAGCTGTTTTTT.

V gene TRBV5-6 combines with J gene TRBJ2-1, with 7 bases that match TRBD2. The CDR3 is 15 residues long. The V segment lost 2 bases and the J segment 7 bases; nucleotides outside the gene matches: 9. CDR1 and CDR2 (germline): SGHDT, YYEEEE. The CDR3 DNA reads as TGTGCCAGCAGCTTCCCGGACCCGCGGGGGAATGAGCAGTTCTTC. It translates to CASSFPDPRGNEQFF.

The rearrangement links TRBV11-2 to TRBJ2-3, with TRBD2 identical over 9 bases. The V segment lost 3 bases and the J segment 7 bases; nucleotides outside the gene matches: 17. This CDR3 is built from 18 residues. CDR1 is SGHAT and CDR2 is FQNNGV in the germline V gene. This chain's CDR3 is CASSFLAGEEGAVYTQYF. The CDR3 nucleotides are TGTGCCAGCAGCTTCTTAGCGGGAGAAGAGGGGGCCGTATATACGCAGTATTTT. Together with reference TRBV11-2 and TRBJ2-3, the CDR3 gives the full variable domain: EAGVAQSPRYKIIEKRQSVAFWCNPISGHATLYWYQQILGQGPKLLIQFQNNGVVDDSQLPKDRFSAERLKGVDSTLKIQPAKLEDSAVYLCASSFLAGEEGAVYTQYFGPGTRLTVL.

The chain employs TRBV30 and TRBJ1-1; weak D call: TRBD1 (5 bases). Trimming left V 5 bases short and J 1 base short, with 11 bases between. Germline assignment: CDR1 GTSNPN and CDR2 SVGIG (reference sequence). The CDR3 contains 13 residues. In DNA, the CDR3 is TGTGCCTGGGCGGGGCAGGCGAACACTGAAGCTTTCTTT. Its translation is CAWAGQANTEAFF.

This clone was seen a single time. V is TRBV7-9 and J is TRBJ1-1; maybe TRBD1 (5 bases). With 5 bases removed from V and 2 bases from J, the gap between germline ends came to 12 bases. CDR1 and CDR2 (germline): SEHNR, FQNEAQ (reference sequence). The CDR3 contains 14 residues. This CDR3 is CASSLFGGNTEAFF. The CDR3, as DNA: TGTGCCAGCAGCCTTTTCGGGGGAAACACTGAAGCTTTCTTT.

The chain employs TRBV28 and TRBJ1-3; 9 bases match TRBD1. The CDR3 is 15 amino acids. The trim removed 5 bases at V and 3 bases at J, leaving 5 bases unmatched. CDR1 MDHEN and CDR2 SYDVKM come from the germline V gene. The DNA of the CDR3 is TGTGCCAGCAGTGTACAGGGGGCGGGTGGAAACACCATATATTTT. Translation: CASSVQGAGGNTIYF. The variable domain in full, completed from reference TRBV28 and TRBJ1-3, reads DVKVTQSSRYLVKRTGEKVFLECVQDMDHENMFWYRQDPGLGLRLIYFSYDVKMKEKGDIPEGYSVSREKKERFSLILESASTNQTSMYLCASSVQGAGGNTIYFGEGSWLTVV.